Listed here are 23 T cell receptor beta chains from one sample, sequenced in a study of T cell responses to AZD1222 COVID-19 vaccine. This table comes from immunoSEQ multiplex PCR, and its TCRdb copy is limited to in-frame clones, with some not included. The table lists about 140,000 clones, 90% of them singletons. The sequenced sample was peripheral blood, obtained 28 days after the second AZD1222 dose. The receptor source for this set is an adult who received the AZD1222 COVID-19 vaccine.

This sequence joins TRBV28 and TRBJ2-1; 10 bases map to TRBD2. The V segment lost 6 bases and the J segment 5 bases; nucleotides outside the gene matches: 7. The germline CDR1 and CDR2 sequences are MDHEN and SYDVKM. The CDR3 length is 15 residues. The DNA for the CDR3 is TGTGCCAGCAGCAGGGGACTAGCGAGCGACAATGAGCAGTTCTTC. Amino acid sequence: CASSRGLASDNEQFF.

The J gene is TRBJ1-5, the V gene TRBV7-8; TRBD1 is a possible D gene (5 bases). V was trimmed by 2 bases and J by 6 bases, leaving 8 bases between them. Looked up from germline, CDR1 is SGHVS and CDR2 is FQNEAQ. This CDR3 has 13 residues. In DNA, the CDR3 is TGTGCCAGCAGCTTACGGGGGGGTCAGCCCCAGCATTTT. This translates into CASSLRGGQPQHF.

The chain employs TRBV3-1 (or the pseudogene TRBV3-2) and TRBJ1-5, with 8 bases fitting TRBD1. Trimming cost V 2 bases and J 6 bases; bases outside gene matches: 9. This CDR3 contains 16 residues. The germline V gene has CDR1 LGHDT and CDR2 YNNKEL (reference sequence). CDR3 nucleotide sequence: TGTGCCAGCAGCCAAAGGGGGCAGGGGGCCGCTCAGCCCCAGCATTTT. It is translated as CASSQRGQGAAQPQHF.

This chain links TRBV29-1 with TRBJ2-6; no definite D call. The CDR3 is 14 residues long. Germline lookup yields CDR1 SQVTM and CDR2 ANQGSEA. The V end lost 1 base, the J end lost 1 base, and 5 bases lay between the germline ends. CDR3: CSVEAASGANVLTF. The CDR3 DNA reads as TGCAGCGTTGAAGCTGCGTCTGGGGCCAACGTCCTGACTTTC.

The chain is built from TRBV28 and TRBJ1-3; TRBD1 aligns across 8 bases. Germline values: CDR1 MDHEN, CDR2 SYDVKM. V was pared by 2 bases and J by 9 bases, with 12 bases of the junction left unmatched. The CDR3 contains 16 residues. DNA for the CDR3: TGTGCCAGCAGTTTAGCTGGACAGGGACTCTTAGGCACCATATATTTT. It is translated as CASSLAGQGLLGTIYF.

V and J are TRBV18 and TRBJ1-5, with a weak D call TRBD1 (5 bases). Between the trimmed V and J ends, which lost 3 bases and 4 bases, there was a span of 13 bases. The germline gives CDR1 KGHSH, CDR2 LQKENI. This CDR3 contains 15 residues. The CDR3 is CASSPDVAGNQPQHF. CDR3 nucleotides: TGTGCCAGCTCACCGGATGTGGCAGGGAATCAGCCCCAGCATTTT.

CDR3 sequence (DNA): TGTGCCAGCAGTGAGACAGGGGTAGCTCACTACGAGCAGTACTTC. Its protein product is CASSETGVAHYEQYF. The chain carries TRBV6-1 and TRBJ2-7; 8 bases align to TRBD1. The CDR3 runs to 15 residues. Germline assignment: CDR1 MNHNS and CDR2 SASEGT. Trimming took 3 bases from V and 3 from J; bases not matched to a gene: 7.

This clone was detected only once. The V gene is TRBV10-3, the J gene TRBJ1-3, with D hard to call. Germline V gene sequence: CDR1 ENHRY, CDR2 SYGVKD. V was cut by 4 bases and J by 4 bases, with 11 bases left in between. The CDR3 covers 14 residues. Here the CDR3 DNA reads TGTGCCATCAGTGCAGCCATCTCCGGAAACACCATATATTTT. Protein sequence: CAISAAISGNTIYF.

The genes are TRBV5-6 and TRBJ1-5, with D possibly being TRBD1 (6 bases). The V end was cut by 0 bases, the J end by 0 bases, with 13 bases between. The CDR3 spans 17 residues. Looked up from germline, CDR1 is SGHDT and CDR2 is YYEEEE. CDR3 region: CASSLAGTIASNQPQHF. Here the CDR3 DNA reads TGTGCCAGCAGCTTGGCCGGGACAATCGCTAGCAATCAGCCCCAGCATTTT.

This clone was detected once. The chain employs TRBV5-4 and TRBJ1-3; TRBD1 matches at 7 bases. The CDR3 covers 16 residues. In germline, CDR1 is SGHNT, CDR2 YYREEE (reference sequence). Unmatched junction bases numbered 7, after V lost 4 bases and J lost 0 bases. The CDR3 loop is CASSPRQGGSGNTIYF. Here the CDR3 DNA reads TGTGCCAGCAGCCCCCGACAGGGAGGCTCTGGAAACACCATATATTTT.

This clone was counted a single time. The same CDR3 also results from other DNA sequences found in this sample. This chain joins TRBV28 and TRBJ1-2, with D perhaps TRBD1 (6 bases). The V and J ends lost 2 bases and 7 bases respectively, with 11 bases between them. The germline gives CDR1 MDHEN, CDR2 SYDVKM. The CDR3 is 13 amino acids. The CDR3 sequence: CASSLMGARGYTF. DNA of the CDR3: TGTGCCAGCAGTTTAATGGGGGCGCGTGGCTACACCTTC.

The chain has TRBV10-3 and TRBJ2-5, with D unresolved. The CDR3 length is 12 residues. CDR1 ENHRY and CDR2 SYGVKD come from the germline V gene. The V end lost 0 bases, the J end lost 1 base, and 0 bases lay between the germline ends. CDR3 loop: CAISESQETQYF. CDR3 nucleotides: TGTGCCATCAGTGAGTCCCAAGAGACCCAGTACTTC.

This sequence joins TRBV5-1 and TRBJ1-6, with D possibly being TRBD1 (5 bases). This CDR3 comprises 13 residues. CDR1 is SGHRS, CDR2 YFSETQ, per germline. V shed 7 bases and J shed 10 bases, with 15 bases lying between them. CDR3 sequence (DNA): TGCGCCAGCCGGGGATCGGGGGAGTCACCCCTCCACTTT. This translates into CASRGSGESPLHF.

This chain uses TRBV21-1 with TRBJ1-6; the table's D gene call, TRBD1, was not cross checked with the DNA. TRBV21-1 is a known pseudogene. CDR3 length: 18 residues. The CDR3 bases are TGTGCCAGCAGCCAAGCGGCCGGGACAGGGGCTCCCAATTCACCCCTCCACTTT. It translates to CASSQAAGTGAPNSPLHF.

The chain joins TRBV29-1 to TRBJ2-3; TRBD2 aligns across 7 bases. The CDR3 sequence is 14 residues long. J lost 4 bases, V lost 6 bases, and 10 bases had no gene match. The germline V gene encodes CDR1 SQVTM and CDR2 ANQGSEA. The CDR3 region has the DNA TGCAGCGTGGGGAAAAGCGGGACCCCAGATACGCAGTATTTT. It is translated as CSVGKSGTPDTQYF.

The chain carries TRBV7-9 and TRBJ2-3; 9 nucleotides agree with TRBD2. This CDR3 spans 15 amino acids. V was pared by 1 base and J by 4 bases, with 3 bases of the junction left unmatched. Looked up from germline, CDR1 is SEHNR and CDR2 is FQNEAQ (reference sequence). Here the CDR3 DNA reads TGTGCCAGCAGCTTAGTTAGCGGGAGCTCAGATACGCAGTATTTT. Amino acids: CASSLVSGSSDTQYF.

The V and J genes are TRBV18 and TRBJ1-1; 12 bases align to TRBD1. Germline lookup yields CDR1 KGHSH and CDR2 LQKENI. V shed 3 bases, J shed 7 bases, and the junction held 6 bases outside the gene matches. The CDR3 is 15 amino acids. CDR3 sequence: CASSPGQGAGIEAFF. The CDR3 region has the DNA TGTGCCAGCTCACCGGGACAGGGGGCGGGTATTGAAGCTTTCTTT.

This clone was observed a few times. V gene TRBV6-5 combines with J gene TRBJ2-5, with 9 bases lining up with TRBD1. J gave up 4 bases and V 6 bases, and 9 bases lay outside the gene matches. Germline values: CDR1 MNHEY, CDR2 SVGAGI. This CDR3 is 15 amino acids long. The CDR3 DNA reads as TGTGCCAGCAGAGGGACAGGGCGCGAGGGAGAGACCCAGTACTTC. Translation gives CASRGTGREGETQYF.

This chain uses TRBV21-1 with TRBJ1-5. TRBV21-1 is flagged as a pseudogene. The CDR3 runs 14 residues. CDR3 in DNA: TGTGCCAGCAGCAAAGAAGGGAACAATCAGCCCCAGCATTTT. It yields the protein CASSKEGNNQPQHF.

The rearrangement uses TRBV5-6 and TRBJ2-7; tentative D call: TRBD2 (5 bases). Trimming removed 0 bases at V and 2 bases at J, with 18 bases between. The CDR3 runs to 17 residues. In germline, CDR1 is SGHDT, CDR2 YYEEEE. CDR3: CASSLDLAGSATYEQYF. The CDR3 region has the DNA TGTGCCAGCAGCTTGGATCTGGCGGGCTCCGCAACCTACGAGCAGTACTTC.

This chain connects TRBV11-2 to TRBJ2-2, with D uncertain. Trimming removed 5 bases from V and 2 bases from J, with 21 bases in between. CDR3 length equals 18 residues. CDR1 and CDR2 (germline): SGHAT, FQNNGV. The CDR3 region has the DNA TGTGCCAGCAGCCGCCTTCTAAATGTAGCCGACAACACCGGGGAGCTGTTTTTT. It yields the protein CASSRLLNVADNTGELFF.

The V gene is TRBV7-3, the J gene TRBJ1-4, with D perhaps TRBD1 (5 bases). The CDR3 consists of 15 residues. Germline V gene lookup returns CDR1 SGHTA and CDR2 FQGTGA. Trimming took off 0 bases at V and 4 bases at J, with 9 bases between the two ends. CDR3 coding DNA: TGTGCCAGCAGCTTAACGGGGGAGTTTAATGAAAAACTGTTTTTT. This gives the protein CASSLTGEFNEKLFF.

J is TRBJ2-1 and V is TRBV6-5; the D is unclear. Germline V gene lookup returns CDR1 MNHEY and CDR2 SVGAGI. CDR3 length: 11 residues. The germline V and J ends were trimmed by 4 bases and 7 bases, with 5 bases remaining between them. CDR3 in DNA: TGTGCCAGCAGTTTAGGAAATGAGCAGTTCTTC. It specifies CASSLGNEQFF.